This TCR beta chain comes out of a study of blood T cell repertoires in COVID-19. Overall study context: Both acute and convalescent COVID-19 samples were obtained from the United States, Italy and Spain.

The germline V gene encodes CDR1 SGHTA and CDR2 FQGTGA. The CDR3 has 14 amino acids. V was shortened by 5 bases and J by 1 base, with 12 bases between the two germline ends. In the original workflow: Estimates of nucleated cell counts were drawn from the amplification of reference gene primers. Sequenced by immunoSEQ multiplex PCR; TCRdb stores in-frame clones only, minus some. Clone size and V and J calls were adopted from that table, with D and trimming inferred from the DNA. Seen here are approximately 31,000 clones, roughly 85% observed once, and the top ten hold 17%. The TCR comes from a woman between 55 and 75 years old with active COVID-19. This chain uses TRBV7-3 with TRBJ2-7; tentatively, D is TRBD2 (6 bases). The source material was peripheral blood. CDR3 nucleotides: TGTGCCAGCAGCCGCGGGACTGGATCCTACGAGCAGTACTTC. It is translated as CASSRGTGSYEQYF.